The 28 T cell receptor beta chains below come from one sample, sequenced in a study of human versus mouse CDR3 diversity and MHC coevolution. Data came from immunoSEQ multiplex PCR; TCRdb stores just in-frame clones and leaves some out. The top ten hold under 20% of the sample, which has around 59,000 clones, approximately 94% seen once. The material sequenced was naive CD4+ T cells from blood. Sample subset: CD45RO-negative CD62L-positive naive CD4 T cells. The receptor set was obtained from a person aged 60 to 70 in good health.

The CDR3: CASSWSSGSVATQYF. In nucleotides, the CDR3 is TGTGCCAGCAGTTGGAGTAGCGGGAGCGTTGCGACCCAGTACTTC. This chain joins TRBV7-3 and TRBJ2-5; 9 positions match TRBD2. The CDR3 is 15 amino acids. The V and J ends lost 6 bases and 7 bases, in that order; junction bases with no gene match: 12. Germline values: CDR1 SGHTA, CDR2 FQGTGA.

The V call is TRBV19, the J call TRBJ2-5; 8 nucleotides match TRBD1. TRBJ2-7 explains the end of the DNA better; the J call may be wrong. The CDR3 contains 14 residues. Germline V lookup: CDR1 LNHDA, CDR2 SQIVND (reference sequence). CDR3 amino acids: CASSRGTGPYEQYF. Written as DNA, the CDR3 is TGTGCCAGTAGTAGGGGGACAGGACCCTACGAGCAGTACTTC.

The rearrangement joins TRBV5-1 to TRBJ2-5; 7 bases are shared with TRBD1. J lost 0 bases, V lost 2 bases, and 10 bases had no gene match. The CDR3 extends over 17 amino acids. Germline-derived CDR1 and CDR2 are SGHRS and YFSETQ. CDR3 amino acids: CASSLPTGNSYQETQYF. The CDR3 coding sequence is TGCGCCAGCAGCTTACCGACAGGGAACTCGTACCAAGAGACCCAGTACTTC.

This clone was counted once. The chain has TRBV5-4 and TRBJ2-2; tentatively, D is TRBD2 (5 bases). Trimming shortened V by 5 bases and J by 5 bases, and 13 bases separated the two germline ends. This CDR3 has 14 residues. CDR1 and CDR2 (germline): SGHNT, YYREEE (reference sequence). CDR3: CASSLGVATGELFF. CDR3 sequence (DNA): TGTGCCAGCAGTCTCGGGGTAGCGACCGGGGAGCTGTTTTTT.

V usage is TRBV5-3 and J usage is TRBJ2-2; D is perhaps TRBD2 (5 bases). TRBV5-3 is classed as an ORF, of uncertain function. Trimming took off 0 bases at V and 4 bases at J, with 13 bases between the two ends. This CDR3 is built from 16 residues. This chain's CDR3 is CARSLGGLAPTGELFF. CDR3 sequence (DNA): TGTGCCAGAAGCTTGGGGGGTCTAGCTCCCACCGGGGAGCTGTTTTTT.

The chain carries TRBV11-2 and TRBJ2-5; weak D call: TRBD2 (5 bases). Germline values: CDR1 SGHAT, CDR2 FQNNGV. Trimming took 5 bases from V and 7 from J, leaving 11 bases between them. The CDR3 length is 12 residues. DNA for the CDR3: TGTGCCAGCAGCCCGCGGGTAGGGACCCAGTACTTC. It translates to CASSPRVGTQYF. Full variable domain (remainder filled in from reference TRBV11-2 and TRBJ2-5): EAGVAQSPRYKIIEKRQSVAFWCNPISGHATLYWYQQILGQGPKLLIQFQNNGVVDDSQLPKDRFSAERLKGVDSTLKIQPAKLEDSAVYLCASSPRVGTQYFGPGTRLLVL.

The chain has TRBV5-1 and TRBJ2-7; 8 nucleotides line up with TRBD1. With V trimmed by 8 bases and J by 1 base, 5 bases remained unmatched. The CDR3 is 13 residues long. Germline assignment: CDR1 SGHRS and CDR2 YFSETQ. CDR3 amino acids: CASSRTGSYEQYF. CDR3 DNA sequence: TGCGCCAGTTCCCGGACAGGGTCCTACGAGCAGTACTTC.

The CDR3 spells CASSEVSGRAIDEQYF. CDR3 DNA: TGTGCCAGCAGTGAAGTGAGCGGGAGGGCTATTGACGAGCAGTACTTC. The chain couples TRBV6-1 to TRBJ2-7, with 10 nucleotides matching TRBD2. CDR1 MNHNS and CDR2 SASEGT come from the germline V gene. This CDR3 spans 16 amino acids. The V gene end was trimmed by 1 base and the J gene end by 5 bases; junction bases not matched to a gene: 8.

The rearrangement uses TRBV6-6 and TRBJ1-4; possibly TRBD1 for D (5 bases). Germline CDR1 MNHNY, CDR2 SVGAGI (reference sequence). The V end lost 0 bases, the J end lost 5 bases, and 7 bases lay between the germline ends. The length of the CDR3 is 14 residues. The CDR3 sequence: CASSYSRGNEKLFF. CDR3 bases: TGTGCCAGCAGTTACTCCCGGGGGAATGAAAAACTGTTTTTT.

This chain links TRBV14 with TRBJ2-1; 7 nucleotides agree with TRBD2. With V trimmed by 4 bases and J by 1 base, 4 bases remained unmatched. This CDR3 comprises 15 residues. Germline-derived CDR1 and CDR2 are SGHDN and FVKESK. CDR3 region: CASSPGEGSYNEQFF. The CDR3 DNA reads as TGTGCCAGCAGCCCCGGGGAGGGGTCCTACAATGAGCAGTTCTTC. The full variable domain, rest sourced from reference TRBV14 and TRBJ2-1, is EAGVTQFPSHSVIEKGQTVTLRCDPISGHDNLYWYRRVMGKEIKFLLHFVKESKQDESGMPNNRFLAERTGGTYSTLKVQPAELEDSGVYFCASSPGEGSYNEQFFGPGTRLTVL.

The chain uses TRBV14 and TRBJ2-1; 10 positions agree with TRBD2. V trimming: 0 bases; J trimming: 7 bases; junction bases outside the gene matches: 6. Germline V lookup: CDR1 SGHDN, CDR2 FVKESK. The length of the CDR3 is 16 residues. The CDR3 nucleotides are TGTGCCAGCAGCCAAGATCTGGGACTAGCGTTAAATGAGCAGTTCTTC. Amino acid sequence: CASSQDLGLALNEQFF.

This chain joins TRBV19 and TRBJ2-3, with 7 positions matching TRBD2. Germline CDR1 and CDR2: LNHDA and SQIVND (reference sequence). V shed 2 bases, J shed 3 bases, and the junction held 5 bases outside the gene matches. This CDR3 is 15 amino acids long. This CDR3 reads CASSISLAETDTQYF. CDR3 nucleotides: TGTGCCAGTAGTATAAGTCTAGCGGAAACAGATACGCAGTATTTT.

This sequence joins TRBV27 and TRBJ2-7; 7 bases line up with TRBD1. The CDR3 loop spans 16 amino acids. The J segment lost 0 bases and the V segment lost 4 bases, leaving 9 bases of the junction unmatched. In germline, CDR1 is MNHEY, CDR2 SMNVEV (reference sequence). In nucleotides, the CDR3 is TGTGCCAGCAGTTCTTCTCGACAGGGCGGCTCCTACGAGCAGTACTTC. Translating gives CASSSSRQGGSYEQYF.

The genes are TRBV6-6 and TRBJ2-7, with 7 positions matching TRBD2. Germline trimming cut 5 bases from V and 7 bases from J; bases unmatched to any gene: 14. The CDR3 totals 15 residues. CDR1 and CDR2 (germline): MNHNY, SVGAGI (reference sequence). This CDR3 is CASSRGRLALSEQYF. The CDR3 DNA reads as TGTGCCAGCAGTCGGGGCCGACTAGCTTTGTCGGAGCAGTACTTC.

V gene TRBV6-4 combines with J gene TRBJ2-3, with no clear D. Looked up from germline, CDR1 is MRHNA and CDR2 is SNTAGT. Trimming took off 4 bases at V and 1 base at J, with 9 bases between the two ends. CDR3 length: 14 residues. CDR3 amino acids: CASSVEGGTDTQYF. CDR3 bases: TGTGCCAGCAGTGTAGAAGGAGGCACAGATACGCAGTATTTT.

CDR3 loop: CASKSGDLVETQYF. The CDR3 DNA is TGTGCCAGCAAGTCGGGGGATCTGGTGGAGACCCAGTACTTC. The V call is TRBV2, the J call TRBJ2-5; perhaps TRBD2 as D (6 bases). The germline V gene has CDR1 SNHLY and CDR2 FYNNEI. Trimming pared 7 bases from V and 5 bases from J, leaving 17 bases between. This CDR3 is 14 amino acids long.

This chain links TRBV7-9 with TRBJ2-1; TRBD2 matches 7 bases. The V segment lost 5 bases and the J segment 0 bases; nucleotides outside the gene matches: 4. The length of the CDR3 is 15 residues. The germline V gene encodes CDR1 SEHNR and CDR2 FQNEAQ (reference sequence). CDR3 protein: CASSLSGRSYNEQFF. The CDR3 nucleotides read TGTGCCAGCAGCCTTAGCGGGCGCTCCTACAATGAGCAGTTCTTC.

In this sample, this clone turned up once. The CDR3 sequence is CASRRAGETNEKLFF. The CDR3 DNA reads as TGTGCCAGCAGGCGAGCAGGGGAAACTAATGAAAAACTGTTTTTT. The chain recombines TRBV6-1 with TRBJ1-4; TRBD1 is a possible D gene (6 bases). The ends were cut back, 6 bases at V and 1 base at J, with 12 bases in the middle. The CDR3 contains 15 residues. CDR1 and CDR2 from the germline V gene are MNHNS and SASEGT.

This chain uses TRBV19 with TRBJ2-5; 7 bases map to TRBD1. Germline CDR1 and CDR2: LNHDA and SQIVND (reference sequence). J was trimmed by 4 bases and V by 2 bases; bases with no gene match: 1. CDR3 length: 13 residues. The CDR3 here is CASSIHRGETQYF. CDR3 nucleotides: TGTGCCAGTAGTATACACAGGGGAGAGACCCAGTACTTC.

This chain uses TRBV2 with TRBJ1-1, with 7 positions matching TRBD1. Trimming at V came to 6 bases and at J to 5 bases, leaving 3 bases not matched to a gene. The CDR3 spans 12 residues. Germline values: CDR1 SNHLY, CDR2 FYNNEI. The CDR3 sequence: CASRTGVTEAFF. The CDR3 coding sequence is TGTGCCAGCAGAACAGGGGTTACTGAAGCTTTCTTT.

This clone has just one count. The V call is TRBV27, the J call TRBJ2-1, with 8 bases identical to TRBD2. Germline V CDR1 and CDR2: MNHEY, SMNVEV (reference sequence). The V segment lost 5 bases and the J segment 6 bases; nucleotides outside the gene matches: 18. There are 18 residues in the CDR3. CDR3 DNA: TGTGCCAGCAGTATTTCGGTACCGCGGGGACTAGATCTCAATGAGCAGTTCTTC. Translated: CASSISVPRGLDLNEQFF.

The chain employs TRBV6-1 and TRBJ1-2; a possible D gene is TRBD1 (6 bases). The germline CDR1 and CDR2 sequences are MNHNS and SASEGT. The V end was cut by 9 bases, the J end by 2 bases, with 16 bases between. This CDR3 is built from 14 residues. The CDR3 region has the DNA TGTGCCAGTATCTTCGACAGGTTAAACTATGGCTACACCTTC. Amino acid sequence: CASIFDRLNYGYTF.

A note on this clone: At one boundary the junction diverges from the germline segment, which might be a read error. The chain carries TRBV19 and TRBJ1-1; 7 bases match TRBD1. Per the germline V gene, CDR1 is LNHDA and CDR2 is SQIVND (reference sequence). CDR3 length equals 14 residues. DNA for the CDR3: TGTGCCAGTAGTATAGACAGGGGGAACTCTGAAGCTTTCTTT. This codes for CASSIDRGNSEAFF.

The chain links TRBV5-1 to TRBJ2-5; maybe TRBD2 (6 bases). The CDR3 length is 15 residues. Germline V gene sequence: CDR1 SGHRS, CDR2 YFSETQ. The V end was cut by 0 bases, the J end by 0 bases, with 9 bases between. CDR3 bases: TGCGCCAGCAGCTTGGTTGGAGGGAACCAAGAGACCCAGTACTTC. Translating gives CASSLVGGNQETQYF.

J is TRBJ1-1 and V is TRBV6-1, with TRBD1 identical over 11 bases. Germline-derived CDR1 and CDR2 are MNHNS and SASEGT. The CDR3 contains 15 residues. V gave up 9 bases and J gave up 1 base; unmatched junction bases: 7. The CDR3 sequence is CASRGQGVSNTEAFF. The CDR3 DNA follows: TGTGCCAGTAGGGGACAGGGGGTTTCGAACACTGAAGCTTTCTTT.

The V and J genes are TRBV13 and TRBJ2-5, with 7 nucleotides matching TRBD2. Germline V gene lookup returns CDR1 PRHDT and CDR2 FYEKMQ (reference sequence). CDR3 size: 13 residues. The J segment lost 5 bases and the V segment lost 5 bases, leaving 5 bases of the junction unmatched. The CDR3 DNA sequence: TGTGCCAGCAGCGGAGCGGGATTGGAGACCCAGTACTTC. Protein product: CASSGAGLETQYF. The full variable domain, its missing parts supplied by reference TRBV13 and TRBJ2-5, is AAGVIQSPRHLIKEKRETATLKCYPIPRHDTVYWYQQGPGQDPQFLISFYEKMQSDKGSIPDRFSAQQFSDYHSELNMSSLELGDSALYFCASSGAGLETQYFGPGTRLLVL.

The DNA of the CDR3 is TGTGCCAGCAGCGTACGGAGCGTAGGGGACTATGGCTACACCTTC. It encodes CASSVRSVGDYGYTF. The rearrangement joins TRBV9 to TRBJ1-2; weak D call: TRBD1 (5 bases). The ends were cut back, 1 base at V and 3 bases at J, with 13 bases in the middle. There are 15 residues in the CDR3. CDR1 and CDR2 (germline): SGDLS, YYNGEE.

The chain combines TRBV6-5 with TRBJ1-1; no reliable D call. With 6 bases removed from V and 6 bases from J, the gap between germline ends came to 17 bases. This CDR3 contains 14 residues. Germline assignment: CDR1 MNHEY and CDR2 SVGAGI. For the CDR3, the DNA is TGTGCCAGCAGCTTACAGCCTTCATTGCCTGAAGCTTTCTTT. Protein sequence: CASSLQPSLPEAFF.